These T cell receptor beta chains were read from a single sample in a study of shared clonotypes between healthy human individuals. The method was immunoSEQ multiplex PCR; TCRdb's version includes in-frame clones alone and lacks a portion of them. The sample records more than 2 million clones, 90% to 97% being singletons. Specimen: naive CD4+ T cells sorted from blood. All receptors come from a young man in good health. Each CDR3 is given with its conserved first and last residue. D genes are given only for firm matches. For some rows the clone size is stated as once, few or many, or as a class when expanded; others skip it.

-	TRBV10-3	TRBJ1-1	-	CAIRRDYRANTEAFF	TGTGCCATCAGACGGGACTACAGGGCGAACACTGAAGCTTTCTTT
-	TRBV30	TRBJ2-6	-	CAWTGGDRAYSGANVLTF	TGTGCCTGGACCGGGGGGGACAGGGCGTACTCTGGGGCCAACGTCCTGACTTTC
-	TRBV30	TRBJ1-2	-	CAWSGNSLDYGYTF	TGTGCCTGGAGTGGTAATAGTTTAGACTATGGCTACACCTTC
TRBD1	TRBV10-2	TRBJ2-7	-	CASTGQGQLSYEQYF	TGCGCCAGCACCGGACAGGGCCAACTCTCCTACGAGCAGTACTTC
TRBD2	TRBV29-1	TRBJ2-5	-	CSVEEASGRGETQYF	TGCAGCGTTGAAGAAGCCAGCGGGAGGGGGGAGACCCAGTACTTC
-	TRBV18	TRBJ1-5	-	CASSPETSNQPQHF	TGTGCCAGCTCCCCCGAAACCAGCAATCAGCCCCAGCATTTT
-	TRBV9	TRBJ1-2	-	CASSGLYGYTF	TGTGCCAGCAGCGGGCTCTATGGCTACACCTTC
TRBD1	TRBV6-6	TRBJ2-7	-	CASSHQGAGEQYF	TGTGCCAGCAGTCATCAGGGGGCGGGGGAGCAGTACTTC
TRBD1	TRBV18	TRBJ2-1	-	CASSPGTGVGEFF	TGTGCCAGCTCACCGGGGACAGGGGTCGGGGAGTTCTTC
-	TRBV4-1	TRBJ1-2	-	CASSQGQNYGYTF	TGCGCCAGCAGCCAAGGGCAGAACTATGGCTACACCTTC
-	TRBV19	TRBJ2-3	-	CASSRAQAGTDTQYF	TGTGCCAGTAGCAGGGCGCAAGCAGGCACAGATACGCAGTATTTT
-	TRBV6-5	TRBJ2-5	-	CASSYSGGAKRETQYF	TGTGCCAGCAGTTACTCGGGCGGAGCCAAAAGGGAGACCCAGTACTTC
-	TRBV19	TRBJ1-5	-	CASSPEDEGQPQHF	TGTGCCAGTAGCCCCGAAGATGAGGGTCAGCCCCAGCATTTT
TRBD2	TRBV10-2	TRBJ2-1	once	CASSPNSGEIVYNEQFF	TGCGCCAGCAGTCCCAATAGCGGGGAGATAGTTTACAATGAGCAGTTCTTC
TRBD2	TRBV7-9	TRBJ2-2	-	CASSLTSGANTGELFF	TGTGCCAGCAGCTTAACTAGCGGGGCGAACACCGGGGAGCTGTTTTTT
-	TRBV29-1	TRBJ2-2	-	CSGEGFNTGELFF	TGCAGCGGGGAAGGGTTTAACACCGGGGAGCTGTTTTTT
-	TRBV7-9	TRBJ2-5	once	CASSLPPQETQYF	TGTGCCAGCAGCTTACCACCCCAGGAGACCCAGTACTTC
TRBD1	TRBV7-2	TRBJ2-1	once	CASSGTGSSLSYNEQFF	TGTGCCAGCAGCGGGACAGGGAGTTCCCTCTCCTACAATGAGCAGTTCTTC
-	TRBV4-1	TRBJ2-1	-	CASSQVVVGDEQFF	TGCGCCAGCAGCCAAGTTGTCGTGGGCGATGAGCAGTTCTTC
-	TRBV5-1	TRBJ2-2	once	CASSNRQNPNTGELFF	TGCGCCAGCAGCAATAGACAGAACCCGAACACCGGGGAGCTGTTTTTT
-	TRBV7-2	TRBJ2-3	once	CASSRQGHTSTDTQYF	TGTGCCAGCAGCAGGCAGGGACACACTAGCACAGATACGCAGTATTTT
TRBD2	TRBV6-1	TRBJ2-1	-	CASSEGEGRQFF	TGTGCCAGCAGTGAGGGGGAGGGGCGGCAGTTCTTC
-	TRBV18	TRBJ1-3	once	CASSLPGIPRNTIYF	TGTGCCAGCTCACTCCCGGGAATACCCAGAAACACCATATATTTT
-	TRBV2	TRBJ1-5	-	CASSDGGARNQPQHF	TGTGCCAGCAGTGATGGGGGGGCCCGCAATCAGCCCCAGCATTTT
TRBD1	TRBV5-1	TRBJ2-1	-	CASSSEKGAAYNEQFF	TGCGCCAGCAGCTCGGAGAAGGGGGCCGCTTACAATGAGCAGTTCTTC
TRBD1	TRBV11-2	TRBJ2-7	-	CASSFREGTGYDEQYF	TGTGCCAGCAGCTTTAGAGAGGGGACAGGGTACGACGAGCAGTACTTC
-	TRBV6-5	TRBJ2-7	once	CASSQGKGPYEQYF	TGTGCCAGCAGCCAGGGGAAGGGGCCCTACGAGCAGTACTTC
-	TRBV7-9	TRBJ1-5	-	CASSLGAANQPQHF	TGTGCCAGCAGCTTAGGAGCGGCAAATCAGCCCCAGCATTTT
-	TRBV4-3	TRBJ2-5	once	CASSQVPQETQYF	TGCGCCAGCAGCCAAGTCCCGCAAGAGACCCAGTACTTC
-	TRBV28	TRBJ2-3	-	CASRGSADTQYF	TGTGCCAGCAGGGGGTCCGCAGATACGCAGTATTTT
TRBD2	TRBV10-3	TRBJ2-3	once	CAISESAGYTDTQYF	TGTGCCATCAGTGAGTCAGCGGGATACACAGATACGCAGTATTTT
-	TRBV6-6	TRBJ1-1	-	CASSLQGNTEAFF	TGTGCCAGCAGTTTACAGGGGAACACTGAAGCTTTCTTT
-	TRBV20-1	TRBJ1-2	-	CSVSDNYGYTF	TGCAGTGTCTCAGATAACTATGGCTACACCTTC
-	TRBV29-1	TRBJ2-1	-	CSVERVGRPEQFF	TGCAGCGTTGAAAGAGTAGGGCGTCCCGAGCAGTTCTTC
TRBD1	TRBV5-5	TRBJ1-1	-	CASSLGRGGAEMMNTEAFF	TGTGCCAGCAGCTTGGGTAGAGGGGGCGCGGAGATGATGAACACTGAAGCTTTCTTT
TRBD1	TRBV27	TRBJ1-5	-	CASSSDRDRGKNQPQHF	TGTGCCAGCAGTTCTGATCGGGACAGGGGGAAGAATCAGCCCCAGCATTTT
-	TRBV5-1	TRBJ1-1	-	CASFGGPLNTEAFF	TGCGCCAGCTTCGGAGGGCCTCTGAACACTGAAGCTTTCTTT
-	TRBV5-4	TRBJ2-5	-	CASSSRSLSETQYF	TGTGCCAGCAGCAGCCGGAGTCTTTCAGAGACCCAGTACTTC
TRBD1	TRBV5-1	TRBJ2-7	-	CASSLLTGGTYEQYF	TGCGCCAGCAGCTTGTTAACAGGGGGTACCTACGAGCAGTACTTC
-	TRBV30	TRBJ1-1	-	CAWRDTQTEAFF	TGTGCCTGGAGGGACACCCAGACTGAAGCTTTCTTT
-	TRBV27	TRBJ1-6	-	CASSPSTLYNSPLHF	TGTGCCAGCAGTCCAAGTACCCTCTATAATTCACCCCTCCACTTT
TRBD1	TRBV2	TRBJ2-2	-	CASLQGGRTGELFF	TGTGCCAGTCTACAGGGGGGCAGGACCGGGGAGCTGTTTTTT
TRBD2	TRBV13	TRBJ2-7	-	CASLQREATYEQYF	TGTGCCAGCCTGCAGCGGGAGGCGACCTACGAGCAGTACTTC
-	TRBV10-3	TRBJ2-6	once	CAISDSHSGANVLTF	TGTGCCATCAGTGATTCCCACTCTGGGGCCAACGTCCTGACTTTC
-	TRBV5-1	TRBJ1-2	once	CASSESGYTF	TGCGCCAGCAGCGAATCGGGCTACACCTTC
TRBD2	TRBV9	TRBJ2-3	-	CASSGLGGSSDTQYF	TGTGCCAGCAGCGGTCTTGGCGGGAGCTCAGATACGCAGTATTTT
-	TRBV4-3	TRBJ2-1	once	CASSHGGSSYNEQFF	TGCGCCAGCAGCCATGGGGGGAGCTCCTACAATGAGCAGTTCTTC
-	TRBV6-5	TRBJ1-6	-	CASTNSLGNSPLHF	TGTGCCAGCACCAACAGTTTGGGTAATTCACCCCTCCACTTT
TRBD1	TRBV6-5	TRBJ1-1	-	CASISTGGTEAFF	TGTGCCAGCATTTCTACAGGGGGCACTGAAGCTTTCTTT
-	TRBV29-1	TRBJ1-1	-	CSVAGQLNTEAFF	TGCAGCGTCGCGGGACAACTGAACACTGAAGCTTTCTTT
TRBD1	TRBV30	TRBJ1-2	-	CAWSARTGGDYGYTF	TGTGCCTGGAGTGCCCGGACAGGGGGCGATTATGGCTACACCTTC
-	TRBV5-1	TRBJ2-5	-	CASSYRSVGQETQYF	TGCGCCAGCAGCTACCGGTCAGTCGGCCAAGAGACCCAGTACTTC
-	TRBV28	TRBJ1-1	-	CASSDRKRGEAFF	TGTGCCAGCAGCGACAGAAAGAGGGGTGAAGCTTTCTTT
TRBD1	TRBV5-1	TRBJ1-3	once	CASSLFSKGAPGNTIYF	TGCGCCAGCAGTCTCTTTAGTAAGGGGGCGCCTGGAAACACCATATATTTT
TRBD2	TRBV5-1	TRBJ2-1	-	CASSFGTSGIREQFF	TGCGCCAGCAGCTTTGGGACTAGCGGGATTCGTGAGCAGTTCTTC
-	TRBV27	TRBJ2-2	-	CASSWNGLLNTGELFF	TGTGCCAGCAGTTGGAACGGACTCTTGAACACCGGGGAGCTGTTTTTT
TRBD2	TRBV6-5	TRBJ2-7	-	CASSRLASYEQYF	TGTGCCAGCAGTCGACTAGCGAGCTACGAGCAGTACTTC
-	TRBV6-1	TRBJ1-6	-	CASRIAGDDPLHF	TGTGCCAGCAGGATCGCAGGGGACGATCCCCTCCACTTT
-	TRBV30	TRBJ2-3	-	CAWSVTSGPGTQYF	TGTGCCTGGAGTGTAACCAGCGGGCCCGGTACGCAGTATTTT